Listed below are T cell receptor beta chains from one sample, sequenced in a study of read filtering for tumor transcriptome and immune sequencing. TCRdb re-analysed the reads in MiXCR, keeping a single row per CDR3 protein. The profile shows just over 14,000 distinct CDR3 sequences, approximately 20% of them singletons. Source material: a population of CD138-negative cells sorted from bone marrow. The source of these receptors is a donor at least 40 years old with multiple myeloma. CDR3s include the opening cysteine and the closing phenylalanine or tryptophan.

V	length	J	CDR3
TRBV29-1	13	TRBJ1-1	CSVATGADTEAFF
TRBV4-1	14	TRBJ1-1	CASSPVGGVTEAFF
TRBV3-1	14	TRBJ1-6	CASSQVSNNSPLHF
TRBV6-1	14	TRBJ2-7	CASSEHKSPGVKYF
TRBV30	13	TRBJ1-1	CAWSIDGGTEAFF
TRBV6-5	14	TRBJ2-2	CASSYSLRTGELFF
TRBV10-3	12	TRBJ2-1	CAILRGGGEQFF
TRBV7-9	11	TRBJ2-2	CACQGAGELFF
TRBV20-1	15	TRBJ2-7	CSARDQGGVFEEQYF
TRBV11-3	13	TRBJ2-1	CASSLLVVNEQFF
TRBV7-2	15	TRBJ2-3	CASSFLRGSTDTQYF
TRBV5-1	12	TRBJ2-3	CASLSSTDTQYF
TRBV4-2	18	TRBJ2-3	CASSQDYRGFLSTDTQYF
TRBV20-1	13	TRBJ2-1	CSASGDLLNEQFF
TRBV12-5	14	TRBJ2-3	CTSGPRQSTDTQYF
TRBV3-1	17	TRBJ2-5	CASSQGTGTRVSGTQYF
TRBV29-1	11	TRBJ2-1	CSVEKLGVQFF
TRBV5-6	16	TRBJ2-3	CASSRRTEVSTDTQYF
TRBV3-1	15	TRBJ1-1	CASSQDQAGSTEAFF
TRBV29-1	16	TRBJ2-1	CSVEDPDRETYNEQFF
TRBV18	16	TRBJ2-1	CASSPGLASSYNEQFF
TRBV5-1	17	TRBJ1-1	CASSLHATGTSATEAFF
TRBV29-1	12	TRBJ1-2	CSVGGQPQGYTF
TRBV12-5	15	TRBJ2-1	CASGLGQGVYNEQFF
TRBV3-1	14	TRBJ2-7	CASSRDRGAYEQYF
TRBV6-1	15	TRBJ1-5	CASSPTADSNQPQHF
TRBV7-9	13	TRBJ1-4	CASSSTRLEKLFF
TRBV4-3	18	TRBJ2-1	CASSQDFLLDKSHNEQFF
TRBV12-3/TRBV12-4	15	TRBJ2-5	CASSVGTSRFETQYF
TRBV7-9	14	TRBJ2-3	CASSLDGGTDTQYF
TRBV7-2	15	TRBJ2-3	CASSLTGQAADTQYF
TRBV11-2	14	TRBJ2-3	CASSLGLAHGTQYF
TRBV10-3	15	TRBJ2-7	CAITKTSGNSYEQYF
TRBV11-3	14	TRBJ1-1	CASSVGRLNTEAFF
TRBV6-2/TRBV6-3	14	TRBJ1-1	CASVRLRGVTEAFF
TRBV2	14	TRBJ1-5	CASRDDRSNQPQHF
TRBV14	15	TRBJ1-1	CASSWNGGVGTEAFF
TRBV12-3/TRBV12-4	15	TRBJ2-1	CASRSSGTGNDEQFF
TRBV20-1	13	TRBJ1-2	CSVPYREDYGYTF
TRBV19	13	TRBJ2-1	CASSLLGRDEQFF
TRBV15	14	TRBJ1-1	CATSPLRGQIGAFF
TRBV27	12	TRBJ1-3	CASRGLGNTIYF
TRBV6-2/TRBV6-3	12	TRBJ2-6	CASRTGANVLTF
TRBV19	11	TRBJ1-1	CASSIWSEAFF
TRBV6-1	18	TRBJ1-1	CASLPNAWTQGMNTEAFF
TRBV27	14	TRBJ2-3	CASGGLGSTDTQYF
TRBV6-5	11	TRBJ1-1	CASSYLAEAFF
TRBV19	16	TRBJ2-1	CASKSTSGGPYNEQFF
TRBV4-2	15	TRBJ2-7	CASSQDRQGAYEQYF
TRBV10-3	15	TRBJ1-2	CAIRVLDTANYGYTF